This T cell receptor beta chain was captured in a study of blood T cell repertoires in COVID-19. Donors were grouped by their self-reported clinical history. A COVID-19 case was met by exposed participants within 2 weeks before study entry. CDR3 size: 11 residues. Only in-frame clones appear in the TCRdb table, and some are missing; sequencing was by immunoSEQ multiplex PCR. The sample holds a few hundred thousand clones, approximately 91% seen once. Sequenced material: PBMCs or T cells enriched from blood (not recorded which). The receptor was derived from a middle-aged woman who had been exposed to COVID-19. This chain links TRBV12-2 with TRBJ1-2. TRBV12-2 is designated a pseudogene. The CDR3 sequence: CASRLASGYTF. The CDR3 DNA follows: TGTGCAAGTCGCTTAGCGAGTGGCTACACCTTC.